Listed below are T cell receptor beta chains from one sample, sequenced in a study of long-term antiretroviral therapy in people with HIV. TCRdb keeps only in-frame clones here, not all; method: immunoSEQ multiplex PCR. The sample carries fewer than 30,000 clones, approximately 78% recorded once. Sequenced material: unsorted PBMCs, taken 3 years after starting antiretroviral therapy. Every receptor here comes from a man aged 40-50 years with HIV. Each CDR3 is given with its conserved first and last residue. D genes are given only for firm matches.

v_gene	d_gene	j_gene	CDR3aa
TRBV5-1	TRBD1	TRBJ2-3	CASSLNRGLTDTQYF
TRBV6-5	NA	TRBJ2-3	CASSRDSNTDTQYF
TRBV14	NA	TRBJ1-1	CASSPDPAGRYTEAFF
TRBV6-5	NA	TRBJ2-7	CASSHKPPYEQYF
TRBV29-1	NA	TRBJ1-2	CSVEPFWEPNYGYTF
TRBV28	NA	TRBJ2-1	CASIGRLGGSSYNEQFF
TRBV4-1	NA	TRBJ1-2	CASSQAGAYGYTF
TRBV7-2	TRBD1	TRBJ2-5	CASSSSGTGAKTQYF
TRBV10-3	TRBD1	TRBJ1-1	CAIIESRGPNTEAFF
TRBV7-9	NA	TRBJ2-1	CASSLRQSSYNEQFF
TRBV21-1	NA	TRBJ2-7	CASSKVGDRGGEQYF
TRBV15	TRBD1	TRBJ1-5	CATSRDPGQGHNQPQHF
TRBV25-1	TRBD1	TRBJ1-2	CASSMTGNYGYTF
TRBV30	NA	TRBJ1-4	CAGQKITPNEKLFF
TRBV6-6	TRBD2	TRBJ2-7	CASTSEGTTHYEQYF
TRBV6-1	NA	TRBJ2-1	CASRNIVEQFF
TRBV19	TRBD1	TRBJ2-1	CASSRDRSHNEQFF
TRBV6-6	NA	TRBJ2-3	CATLSGADIPYTQYF
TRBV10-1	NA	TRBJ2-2	CARQGCTGELFF
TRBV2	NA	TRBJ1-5	CASSEAILMGQPQHF
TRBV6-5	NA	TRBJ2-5	CASRRTGAGETQYF
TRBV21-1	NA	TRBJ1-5	CATPRVWGNQPQHF
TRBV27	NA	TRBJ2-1	CASSFYRPGLPTDDEQFF
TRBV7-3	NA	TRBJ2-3	CASSSGTFGTDTQYF
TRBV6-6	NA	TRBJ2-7	CASRKRTIYEQYF
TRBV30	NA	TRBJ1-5	CAWSGQQNSNQPQHF
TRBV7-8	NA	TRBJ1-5	CASSLYRAAEDQPQHF
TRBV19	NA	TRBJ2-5	CASNLGESGETQYF
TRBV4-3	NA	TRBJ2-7	CASSQEGTASYEQYF
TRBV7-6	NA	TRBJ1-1	CASSLATGPYTEAFF
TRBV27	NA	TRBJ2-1	CASSLSQYNEQFF
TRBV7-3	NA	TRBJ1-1	CASSSDGGYTEAFF
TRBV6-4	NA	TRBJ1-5	CASSRTVIGNQPQHF
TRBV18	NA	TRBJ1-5	CASSPSGVQPQHF
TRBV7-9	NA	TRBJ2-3	CASSLPQTGADTQYF
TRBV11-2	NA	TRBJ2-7	CASAESWFSYEQYF
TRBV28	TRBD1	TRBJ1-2	CASSAPGQGDPGGYTF
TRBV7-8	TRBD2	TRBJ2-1	CASSGFLGLAGGDEQFF
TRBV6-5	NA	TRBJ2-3	CASSNSWGSTDTQYF
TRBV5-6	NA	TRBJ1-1	CASSLRPPNTEAFF
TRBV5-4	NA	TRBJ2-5	CASSVGLPKTQYF
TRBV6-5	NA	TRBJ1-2	CASSRDTTYYGYTF
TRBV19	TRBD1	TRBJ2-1	CARKWTGIYNEQFF
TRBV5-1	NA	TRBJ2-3	CASSLGHAADTQYF
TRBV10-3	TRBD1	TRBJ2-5	CAISSSFGTGEETQYF
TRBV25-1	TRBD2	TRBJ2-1	CASSEVPMLRESYNEQFF